This T cell receptor beta chain was captured in a study of radiation and T cells in renal cell carcinoma. Per germline, CDR1 SGHTA and CDR2 FQGNSA. J lost 6 bases, V lost 3 bases, and 11 bases had no gene match. CDR3 length equals 17 residues. Described time point: blood 4 weeks post-SBRT, at nephrectomy. Treatment defined: 15 Gy SBRT to primary tumor, nephrectomy 4 weeks later. Serial blood draws occurred at baseline and 2 and 4 weeks post-SBRT. The assay was immunoSEQ multiplex PCR, and TCRdb's table has in-frame clones only and misses some. The repertoire holds around 77,000 clones, with around 78% as singletons.

The chain joins TRBV7-2 to TRBJ1-1; TRBD1 matches 12 bases. The origin of this receptor is a woman between 55 and 75 years old with renal cell carcinoma. Sequencing was performed on blood, taken from a patient whose treatment included radiotherapy and nephrectomy. CDR3 DNA sequence: TGTGCCAGCAGCTTGGGCGGGACAGGGGGCTTCTTGGCTGAAGCTTTCTTT. Translated: CASSLGGTGGFLAEAFF.